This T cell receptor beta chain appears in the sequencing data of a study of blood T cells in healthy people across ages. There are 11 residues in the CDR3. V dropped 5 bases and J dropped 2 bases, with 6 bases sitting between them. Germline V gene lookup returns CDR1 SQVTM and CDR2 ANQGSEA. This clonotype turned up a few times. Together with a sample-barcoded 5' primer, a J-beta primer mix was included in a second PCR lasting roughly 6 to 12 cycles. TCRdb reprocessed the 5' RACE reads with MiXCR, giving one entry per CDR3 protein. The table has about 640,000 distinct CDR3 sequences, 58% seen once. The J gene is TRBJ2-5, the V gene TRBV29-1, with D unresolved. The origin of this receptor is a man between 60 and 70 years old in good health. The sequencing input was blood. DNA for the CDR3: TGCAGCGTTCTGACACAAGAGACCCAGTACTTC. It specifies CSVLTQETQYF.